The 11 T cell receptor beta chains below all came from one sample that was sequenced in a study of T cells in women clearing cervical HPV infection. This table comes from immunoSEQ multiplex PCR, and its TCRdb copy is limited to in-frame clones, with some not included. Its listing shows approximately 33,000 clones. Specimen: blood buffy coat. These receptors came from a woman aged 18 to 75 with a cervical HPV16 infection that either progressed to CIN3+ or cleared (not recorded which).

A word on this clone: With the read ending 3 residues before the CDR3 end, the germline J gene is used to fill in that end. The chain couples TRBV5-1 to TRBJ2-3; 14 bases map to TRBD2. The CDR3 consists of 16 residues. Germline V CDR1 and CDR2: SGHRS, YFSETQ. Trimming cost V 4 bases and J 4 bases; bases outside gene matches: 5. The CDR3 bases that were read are TGCGCCAGCAGCAACCGACTAGCGGGGGGGTCAGATACG. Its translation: CASSNRLAGGSDT. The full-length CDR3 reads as CASSNRLAGGSDTQYF. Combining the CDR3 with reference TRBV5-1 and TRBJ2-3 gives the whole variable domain KAGVTQTPRYLIKTRGQQVTLSCSPISGHRSVSWYQQTPGQGLQFLFEYFSETQRNKGNFPGRFSGRQFSNSRSEMNVSTLELGDSALYLCASSNRLAGGSDTQYFGPGTRLTVL.

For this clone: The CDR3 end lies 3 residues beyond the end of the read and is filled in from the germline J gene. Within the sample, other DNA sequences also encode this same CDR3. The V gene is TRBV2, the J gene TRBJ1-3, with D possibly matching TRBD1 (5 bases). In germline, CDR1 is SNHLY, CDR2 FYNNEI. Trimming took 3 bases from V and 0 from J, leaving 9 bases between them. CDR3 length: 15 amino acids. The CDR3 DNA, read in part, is TGTGCCAGCAGTGAGCAGGGCCTCTCTGGAAACACC. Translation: CASSEQGLSGNT. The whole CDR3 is CASSEQGLSGNTIYF.

The CDR3: CASSPTGGGSKSPLHF. The sequenced CDR3 bases are TGCGCCAGCAGCCCCACGGGAGGGGGAAGTAAGTCACCC. The rearrangement links TRBV5-1 to TRBJ1-6; possibly TRBD1 for D (6 bases). The read ends 3 residues shy of where the CDR3 ends; the end is completed using the germline J gene. The length of the CDR3 is 16 residues. Germline V gives CDR1 SGHRS, CDR2 YFSETQ. The germline V and J ends were trimmed by 4 bases and 10 bases, with 21 bases remaining between them.

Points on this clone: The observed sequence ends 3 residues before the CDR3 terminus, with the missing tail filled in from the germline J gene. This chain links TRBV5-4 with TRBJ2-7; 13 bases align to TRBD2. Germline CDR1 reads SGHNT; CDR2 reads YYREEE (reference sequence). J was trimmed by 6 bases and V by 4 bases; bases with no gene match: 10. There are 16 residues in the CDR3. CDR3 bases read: TGTGCCAGCAGCGCATCACTAGCGGGAGGGGTTCTCGAG. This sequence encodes CASSASLAGGVLE. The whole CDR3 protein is CASSASLAGGVLEQYF.

The CDR3: CASSLDASNTEAFF. CDR3 DNA, as far as it was read: TGTGCCAGCAGCTTAGATGCCAGTAACACTGAA. This sequence joins TRBV11-3 and TRBJ1-1, with no clear D. The read falls 3 residues short of the CDR3 end, and the missing part is taken from the germline J gene. The CDR3 runs 14 residues. The germline gives CDR1 SGHNT, CDR2 YENEEA. Deletions cut 0 bases from V and 2 bases from J, with 7 bases between. Using reference TRBV11-3 and TRBJ1-1 for the parts outside the CDR3, the full variable domain is EAGVVQSPRYKIIEKKQPVAFWCNPISGHNTLYWYLQNLGQGPELLIRYENEEAVDDSQLPKDRFSAERLKGVDSTLKIQPAELGDSAVYLCASSLDASNTEAFFGQGTRLTVV.

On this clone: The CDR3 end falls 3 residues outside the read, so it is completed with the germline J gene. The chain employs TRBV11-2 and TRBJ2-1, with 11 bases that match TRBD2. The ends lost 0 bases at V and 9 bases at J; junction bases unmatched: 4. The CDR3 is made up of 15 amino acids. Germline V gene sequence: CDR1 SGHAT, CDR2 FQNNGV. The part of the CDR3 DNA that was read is TGTGCCAGCAGCTTAGATAGCGGGAGGGCCGCTGAG. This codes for CASSLDSGRAAE. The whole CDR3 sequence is CASSLDSGRAAEQFF.

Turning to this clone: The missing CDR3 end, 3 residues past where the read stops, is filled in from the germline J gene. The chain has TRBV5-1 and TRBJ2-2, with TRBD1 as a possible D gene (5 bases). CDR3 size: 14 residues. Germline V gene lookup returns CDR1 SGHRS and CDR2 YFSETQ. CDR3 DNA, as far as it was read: TGCGCCAGCAGCTTAGGGGTTCAAGGGGAAAAG. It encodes CASSLGVQGEK. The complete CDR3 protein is CASSLGVQGEKLFF. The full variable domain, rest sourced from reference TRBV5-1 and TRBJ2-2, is KAGVTQTPRYLIKTRGQQVTLSCSPISGHRSVSWYQQTPGQGLQFLFEYFSETQRNKGNFPGRFSGRQFSNSRSEMNVSTLELGDSALYLCASSLGVQGEKLFFGEGSRLTVL.

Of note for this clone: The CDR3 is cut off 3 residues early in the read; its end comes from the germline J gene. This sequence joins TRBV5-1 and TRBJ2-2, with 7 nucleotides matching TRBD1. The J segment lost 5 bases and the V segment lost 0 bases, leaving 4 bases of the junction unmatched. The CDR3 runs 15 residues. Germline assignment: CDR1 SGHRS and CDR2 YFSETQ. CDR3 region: CASSLAGGRTGELFF. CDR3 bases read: TGCGCCAGCAGCTTGGCAGGGGGTCGTACCGGGGAG.

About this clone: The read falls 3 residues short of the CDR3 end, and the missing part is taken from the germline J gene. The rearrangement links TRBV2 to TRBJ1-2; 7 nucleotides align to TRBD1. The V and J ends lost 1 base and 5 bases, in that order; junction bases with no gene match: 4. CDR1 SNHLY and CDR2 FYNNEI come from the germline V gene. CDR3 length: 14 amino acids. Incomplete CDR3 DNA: TGTGCCAGCAGTGAAGAGGGGGCTAGGTATGGC. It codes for CASSEEGARYG. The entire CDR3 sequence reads CASSEEGARYGYTF.

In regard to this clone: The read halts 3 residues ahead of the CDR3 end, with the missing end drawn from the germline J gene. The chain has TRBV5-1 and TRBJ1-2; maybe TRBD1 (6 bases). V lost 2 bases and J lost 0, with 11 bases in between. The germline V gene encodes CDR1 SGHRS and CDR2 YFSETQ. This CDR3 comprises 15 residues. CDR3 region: CASSFGGGSNYGYTF. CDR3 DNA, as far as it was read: TGCGCCAGCAGCTTCGGAGGGGGATCTAACTATGGC.

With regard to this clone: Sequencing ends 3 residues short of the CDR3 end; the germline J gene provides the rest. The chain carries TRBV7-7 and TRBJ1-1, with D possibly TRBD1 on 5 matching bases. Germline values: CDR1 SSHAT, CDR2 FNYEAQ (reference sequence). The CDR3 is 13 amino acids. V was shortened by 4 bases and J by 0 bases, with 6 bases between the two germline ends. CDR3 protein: CASSSTVNTEAFF. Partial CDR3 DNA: TGTGCCAGCAGCTCGACAGTGAACACTGAA.